The 6 T cell receptor beta chains below were found in one sample sequenced in a study of OX40 agonist ivuxolimab in advanced cancers. TCRdb's copy holds only in-frame clones and misses some; the assay was immunoSEQ multiplex PCR. Counted here are over 70,000 clones, 86% occurring once; the ten biggest clones make up 6.5% to 7.5%. This specimen consisted of CD4+ or CD8+ T cells sorted from blood, obtained in a trial of the OX40 agonist ivuxolimab. The receptor source for this set is an adult with an advanced solid tumor such as melanoma, head and neck, liver or kidney cancer.

The chain employs TRBV6-4 and TRBJ2-1, with D possibly matching TRBD2 (6 bases). Trimming took 3 bases from V and 7 from J, leaving 16 bases between them. Germline CDR1 and CDR2: MRHNA and SNTAGT. The CDR3 has 15 amino acids. The chain's CDR3 is CASSDGAGRINEQFF. DNA for the CDR3: TGTGCCAGCAGTGATGGGGCAGGGAGGATTAATGAGCAGTTCTTC.

J is TRBJ2-3 and V is TRBV5-6; 8 bases line up with TRBD2. This CDR3 spans 15 amino acids. Germline V gene lookup returns CDR1 SGHDT and CDR2 YYEEEE. Losses at the gene ends were 3 bases for V and 2 bases for J; bases not matched to a gene: 5. The CDR3 protein is CASSSGGRNTDTQYF. The CDR3 DNA reads TGTGCCAGCAGCTCGGGGGGGCGAAACACAGATACGCAGTATTTT.

V usage is TRBV5-6 and J usage is TRBJ2-1; 9 bases agree with TRBD2. The germline V gene encodes CDR1 SGHDT and CDR2 YYEEEE. V dropped 2 bases and J dropped 2; count of bases not matched to a gene: 14. There are 19 residues in the CDR3. The CDR3 coding sequence is TGTGCCAGCAGCTTAGTGGGGGACAGCGGGAGGCTCGCCTACAATGAGCAGTTCTTC. It yields the protein CASSLVGDSGRLAYNEQFF.

This clone appeared a few times. The chain links TRBV19 to TRBJ1-5; possible D gene TRBD1, 5 bases. This CDR3 has 15 amino acids. Germline lookup yields CDR1 LNHDA and CDR2 SQIVND (reference sequence). The V end lost 4 bases, the J end lost 0 bases, and 10 bases lay between the germline ends. CDR3 loop: CASSRGDYSNQPQHF. CDR3 bases: TGTGCCAGTAGTAGAGGGGATTATAGCAATCAGCCCCAGCATTTT.

The rearrangement joins TRBV5-6 to TRBJ2-2; D tentatively reads TRBD1 or TRBD2 (6 bases each). Germline values: CDR1 SGHDT, CDR2 YYEEEE. This CDR3 is built from 15 residues. Trimming took off 2 bases at V and 4 bases at J, with 12 bases between the two ends. The CDR3 DNA reads TGTGCCAGCAGCTTTTGGGGGGCAAGCACCGGGGAGCTGTTTTTT. Translated: CASSFWGASTGELFF.

This rearrangement joins TRBV6-4 to TRBJ1-2, with a weak D call TRBD1 (5 bases). The length of the CDR3 is 13 residues. The V end was cut by 2 bases, the J end by 4 bases, with 8 bases between. Per germline, CDR1 MRHNA and CDR2 SNTAGT. The CDR3 loop reads CASSDQRGYGYTF. CDR3 coding DNA: TGTGCCAGCAGTGACCAGAGGGGCTATGGCTACACCTTC.